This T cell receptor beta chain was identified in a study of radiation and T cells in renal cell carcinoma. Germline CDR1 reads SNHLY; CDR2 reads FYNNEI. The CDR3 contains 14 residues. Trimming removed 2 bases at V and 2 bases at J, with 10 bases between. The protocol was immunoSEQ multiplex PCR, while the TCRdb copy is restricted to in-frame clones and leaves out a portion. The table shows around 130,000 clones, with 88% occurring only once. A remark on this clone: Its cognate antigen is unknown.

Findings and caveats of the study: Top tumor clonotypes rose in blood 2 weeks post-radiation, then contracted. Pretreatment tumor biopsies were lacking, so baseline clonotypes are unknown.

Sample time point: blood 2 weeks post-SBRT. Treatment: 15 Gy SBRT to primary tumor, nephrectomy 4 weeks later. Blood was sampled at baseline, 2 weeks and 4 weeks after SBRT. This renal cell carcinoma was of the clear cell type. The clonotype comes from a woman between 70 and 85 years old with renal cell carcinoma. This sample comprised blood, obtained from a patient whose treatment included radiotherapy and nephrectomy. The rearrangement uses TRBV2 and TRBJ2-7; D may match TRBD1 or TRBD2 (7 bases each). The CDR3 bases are TGTGCCAGCAGTGAACAGGGGGGGCCCTACGAGCAGTACTTC. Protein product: CASSEQGGPYEQYF.